This T cell receptor beta chain is from a study of T cells in Graves' hyperthyroidism and ophthalmopathy. The germline CDR1 and CDR2 sequences are SGHVS and FNYEAQ. This CDR3 contains 13 residues. V lost 2 bases, J lost 8 bases, and 7 bases lay in between. This clonotype was seen at least ten times. Amplified TCR beta CDR3 regions derived from RNA transcripts. In the first-round RT-PCR of the TCR CDR3, the HTBI primer set was used. TCRdb redid the calling of the multiplex PCR reads with MiXCR, one entry per CDR3 protein. Among under 350,000 distinct CDR3 sequences, about 20% were seen once, and the ten largest hold 45% to 50%.

Sequencing was carried out using blood. The origin of this receptor is a woman aged 50 to 60 with Graves' hyperthyroidism. This chain joins TRBV7-6 and TRBJ1-6; TRBD1 is a possible D gene (5 bases). CDR3 sequence: CASSLQGYSPLHF. The CDR3 region has the DNA TGTGCCAGCAGCTTACAGGGCTATTCACCCCTCCACTTT.